Shown below are 30 T cell receptor beta chains from a single sample sequenced in a study of T cells after yellow fever vaccination (dated by TCRdb to the late 2010s). Library preparation was by 5' RACE. For sequencing, an Illumina HiSeq 2500 was employed. Using fastp trimming at Q25 and MiXCR clonotype assembly, TCRdb reanalyzed the public sequencing data and kept in-frame beta chains. Rows are unified per CDR3 protein, each entry keeping the most common DNA and genes. This sample holds almost 600,000 distinct CDR3 sequences; roughly 14% were observed only once. The ten most abundant clones make up roughly 13% of the sample. Per the publication, the treatment or condition label means: live attenuated yellow fever vaccine strain. The sample in question was PBMCs, obtained on the day of the yellow fever booster vaccination. The receptors come from a man in his thirties or forties who received the YFV17D yellow fever vaccine.

This clonotype has more than one count but fewer than ten. The chain uses TRBV7-2 and TRBJ2-2, with D perhaps given as TRBD1 or TRBD2 (5 bases each). V was shortened by 5 bases and J by 5 bases, with 15 bases between the two germline ends. Germline V gives CDR1 SGHTA, CDR2 FQGNSA. This CDR3 has 15 amino acids. The CDR3 loop reads CASSPRGGGTGELFF. The CDR3 DNA follows: TGTGCCAGCAGCCCGAGGGGCGGAGGTACCGGGGAGCTGTTTTTT.

This clonotype was recorded many times. The chain recombines TRBV12-3 or TRBV12-4 with TRBJ2-5, with 7 positions matching TRBD2. J gave up 4 bases and V 3 bases, and 2 bases lay outside the gene matches. CDR3 length: 13 residues. CDR3 region: CASSLGRAETQYF. CDR3 in DNA: TGTGCCAGCAGTTTGGGGAGGGCAGAGACCCAGTACTTC.

V is TRBV12-3 or TRBV12-4 and J is TRBJ2-7; 9 nucleotides line up with TRBD1. CDR3 length equals 15 residues. J was trimmed by 5 bases and V by 5 bases; bases with no gene match: 10. This CDR3 is CASSQSPGQGNEQYF. DNA of the CDR3: TGTGCCAGCAGTCAATCCCCGGGACAGGGTAACGAGCAGTACTTC.

This clonotype came up a few times. The chain carries TRBV9 and TRBJ2-1; 8 positions agree with TRBD2. CDR1 is SGDLS, CDR2 YYNGEE, per germline. The CDR3 runs to 15 residues. The J segment lost 4 bases and the V segment lost 0 bases, leaving 3 bases of the junction unmatched. The CDR3 region has the DNA TGTGCCAGCAGCGTAGAACTAGCGGATTACAATGAGCAGTTCTTC. Translating gives CASSVELADYNEQFF.

This clonotype was observed at least ten times. The V gene is TRBV7-2, the J gene TRBJ2-7; unclear D gene. Germline CDR1 SGHTA, CDR2 FQGNSA. The CDR3 length is 12 residues. V gave up 6 bases and J gave up 0 bases, with 6 bases separating them. CDR3 nucleotide sequence: TGTGCCAGCAGTCGTCCCTCCTACGAGCAGTACTTC. It yields the protein CASSRPSYEQYF.

The V call is TRBV18, the J call TRBJ1-1, with D possibly matching TRBD1 (6 bases). The CDR3 is 15 amino acids. V shed 2 bases and J shed 4 bases, with 14 bases lying between them. Germline CDR1 reads KGHSH; CDR2 reads LQKENI. The CDR3 loop reads CASSPEPQGSTEAFF. In DNA form, the CDR3 reads TGTGCCAGCTCACCAGAACCTCAGGGGAGCACTGAAGCTTTCTTT.

The chain is built from TRBV28 and TRBJ2-4, with TRBD1 identical over 8 bases. Germline CDR1 and CDR2: MDHEN and SYDVKM. CDR3 length: 17 amino acids. V shed 5 bases and J 1 base; nucleotides not matched to a gene: 10. Here the CDR3 reads CASSLVGQGLAKNIQYF. The CDR3 DNA reads as TGTGCCAGCAGTCTAGTAGGACAGGGTTTGGCCAAAAACATTCAGTACTTC.

The CDR3 nucleotides read TGTGCCACCCAGCCGGTGGGTTTCGTCTACGAGCAGTACTTC. Translating it yields CATQPVGFVYEQYF. This chain joins TRBV6-1 and TRBJ2-7, with unresolved D. This CDR3 contains 14 residues. CDR1 and CDR2 from the germline V gene are MNHNS and SASEGT. Deletions cut 10 bases from V and 3 bases from J, with 19 bases between.

This clonotype was counted a few times. This chain links TRBV6-1 with TRBJ2-7; D not certain. V lost 9 bases, J lost 3 bases, and 18 bases lay in between. Germline CDR1 is MNHNS and CDR2 is SASEGT. This CDR3 is 14 amino acids long. DNA for the CDR3: TGTGCCAGTATGGGCGCCCCGGGTAACTACGAGCAGTACTTC. Translated, it gives CASMGAPGNYEQYF.

The sample holds a few counts of this clonotype. The rearrangement joins TRBV15 to TRBJ2-5; D is ambiguous. Germline V lookup: CDR1 LNHNV, CDR2 YYDKDF (reference sequence). The CDR3 runs to 12 residues. Trimming took off 5 bases at V and 5 bases at J, with 9 bases between the two ends. In DNA form, the CDR3 reads TGTGCCACCAGCGGAAGTAGTGAGACCCAGTACTTC. Translation: CATSGSSETQYF.

There are a few counts of this clonotype. This chain links TRBV12-3 or TRBV12-4 with TRBJ2-1; no reliable D call. Trimming took 0 bases from V and 9 from J, leaving 12 bases between them. The CDR3 covers 14 residues. CDR3 in DNA: TGTGCCAGCAGTTTAGCCCTCTTCGGCGGTGAGCAGTTCTTC. Protein product: CASSLALFGGEQFF.

V usage is TRBV9 and J usage is TRBJ2-1; D is perhaps TRBD2 (6 bases). V gave up 4 bases and J gave up 0 bases, with 11 bases separating them. Germline V lookup: CDR1 SGDLS, CDR2 YYNGEE. This CDR3 region has 15 residues. Here the CDR3 DNA reads TGTGCCAGCAGCCCCCGGCGGGGCTCCTACAATGAGCAGTTCTTC. This gives the protein CASSPRRGSYNEQFF.

This clonotype was seen more than once but under ten times. The CDR3 sequence is CSARDLAGGLQETQYF. CDR3 nucleotide sequence: TGCAGTGCTAGAGATTTAGCGGGAGGCTTGCAAGAGACCCAGTACTTC. The chain recombines TRBV20-1 with TRBJ2-5, with 10 bases that match TRBD2. Germline values: CDR1 DFQATT, CDR2 SNEGSKA (reference sequence). With V trimmed by 0 bases and J by 2 bases, 6 bases remained unmatched. The CDR3 runs 16 residues.

V gene TRBV20-1 combines with J gene TRBJ2-4, with D possibly being TRBD1 or TRBD2 (5 bases each). Germline lookup yields CDR1 DFQATT and CDR2 SNEGSKA (reference sequence). Trimming cost V 4 bases and J 4 bases, with 11 bases left between them. The CDR3 is 13 residues long. The CDR3 DNA reads TGCAGTGCTAACGAGGGGCTGAAAAACATTCAGTACTTC. It encodes CSANEGLKNIQYF.

This clonotype was observed at least ten times. The chain is built from TRBV7-2 and TRBJ2-2, with D possibly matching TRBD2 (5 bases). Germline V lookup: CDR1 SGHTA, CDR2 FQGNSA. The CDR3 totals 14 residues. The V end was cut by 5 bases, the J end by 6 bases, with 13 bases between. The CDR3 loop is CASSLSSGAGELFF. CDR3 DNA: TGTGCCAGCAGCCTCTCCAGCGGCGCCGGGGAGCTGTTTTTT.

The CDR3 nucleotides read TGTGCCAGCAGCTTAGGATCCGGAGAGCCCCAGCATTTT. Its translation: CASSLGSGEPQHF. The rearrangement joins TRBV7-8 to TRBJ1-5; D is uncertain. V gave up 1 base and J gave up 8 bases, with 9 bases separating them. CDR3 length: 13 amino acids. Germline V gene data show CDR1 as SGHVS and CDR2 as FQNEAQ.

This clonotype was detected only a few times. V is TRBV7-2 and J is TRBJ2-2, with 8 bases that match TRBD2. Germline V gives CDR1 SGHTA, CDR2 FQGNSA. V was clipped by 5 bases and J by 4 bases; unmatched bases: 9. The CDR3 totals 16 residues. DNA of the CDR3: TGTGCCAGCAGCCTACGGGTAGCGGGGACCACCGGGGAGCTGTTTTTT. Protein product: CASSLRVAGTTGELFF.

This chain joins TRBV20-1 and TRBJ2-1; TRBD2 agrees at 13 bases. The V gene end was trimmed by 6 bases and the J gene end by 10 bases; junction bases not matched to a gene: 9. Per germline, CDR1 DFQATT and CDR2 SNEGSKA (reference sequence). The CDR3 length is 14 residues. This CDR3 reads CSANPGLAGEEQFF. CDR3 DNA sequence: TGCAGTGCCAATCCCGGACTAGCGGGAGAGGAGCAGTTCTTC.

Concerning this clonotype itself: Just one base apart from a much larger clone, this may be a read error. This chain connects TRBV10-3 to TRBJ2-1, with 7 positions matching TRBD2. The CDR3 is made up of 15 amino acids. The V gene end was trimmed by 8 bases and the J gene end by 5 bases; junction bases not matched to a gene: 12. Germline V gives CDR1 ENHRY, CDR2 SYGVKD. This CDR3 is CAIRGEGVRNNEQFF. As DNA, the CDR3 is TGTGCCATCCGAGGGGAGGGAGTGCGTAACAATGAGCAGTTCTTC.

The sample holds a few counts of this clonotype. This sequence joins TRBV12-3 or TRBV12-4 and TRBJ2-3; TRBD2 is a possible D gene (6 bases). V was pared by 0 bases and J by 1 base, with 8 bases between. The CDR3 covers 15 residues. This CDR3 is CASSLAEGRTDTQYF. CDR3 in DNA: TGTGCCAGCAGTTTAGCGGAGGGGCGCACAGATACGCAGTATTTT.

The V and J genes are TRBV10-2 and TRBJ2-3; tentative D call: TRBD2 (6 bases). This CDR3 is built from 16 residues. Germline CDR1 is WSHSY and CDR2 is SAAADI. Trimming took off 4 bases at V and 0 bases at J, with 14 bases between the two ends. Here the CDR3 DNA reads TGCGCCAGCAGTGCCTTGACTAGGGTTAGCACAGATACGCAGTATTTT. The encoded protein is CASSALTRVSTDTQYF.

This chain connects TRBV6-5 to TRBJ2-7, with D tentatively TRBD1 or TRBD2 (5 bases each). The CDR3 has 15 residues. CDR1 is MNHEY and CDR2 is SVGAGI in the germline V gene. Between the trimmed V and J ends, which lost 2 bases and 0 bases, there was a span of 11 bases. The CDR3 coding sequence is TGTGCCAGCAGTTACATATTCGGGGCCTCCTACGAGCAGTACTTC. This codes for CASSYIFGASYEQYF.

V is TRBV5-1 and J is TRBJ2-7; 11 nucleotides line up with TRBD2. CDR3 length: 19 residues. The V segment lost 0 bases and the J segment 1 base; nucleotides outside the gene matches: 12. Looked up from germline, CDR1 is SGHRS and CDR2 is YFSETQ. The CDR3, as DNA: TGCGCCAGCAGCTTGGCCTCATTCAGACTAGCGGGACAATCCTACGAGCAGTACTTC. Translation gives CASSLASFRLAGQSYEQYF. Variable domain in full (rest from reference TRBV5-1 and TRBJ2-7): KAGVTQTPRYLIKTRGQQVTLSCSPISGHRSVSWYQQTPGQGLQFLFEYFSETQRNKGNFPGRFSGRQFSNSRSEMNVSTLELGDSALYLCASSLASFRLAGQSYEQYFGPGTRLTVT.

This clonotype was found a few times. V is TRBV25-1 and J is TRBJ2-3, with D perhaps TRBD2 (6 bases). This CDR3 has 12 residues. Germline V CDR1 and CDR2: MGHDK, SYGVNS. V gave up 8 bases and J gave up 4 bases, with 10 bases separating them. CDR3 nucleotide sequence: TGTGCCAGCCGGGGGTCATCAGATACGCAGTATTTT. Residues: CASRGSSDTQYF. The variable domain in full, with the rest retrieved from reference TRBV25-1 and TRBJ2-3, is EADIYQTPRYLVIGTGKKITLECSQTMGHDKMYWYQQDPGMELHLIHYSYGVNSTEKGDLSSESTVSRIRTEHFPLTLESARPSHTSQYLCASRGSSDTQYFGPGTRLTVL.

This clonotype was seen a few times. This sequence joins TRBV28 and TRBJ2-5; D may be TRBD1 (5 bases). CDR1 is MDHEN and CDR2 is SYDVKM in the germline V gene. The CDR3 is made up of 12 amino acids. The V gene lost 6 bases and the J gene lost 12 bases, with 17 bases spanning the gap. DNA of the CDR3: TGTGCCAGCAGCTCCCCTCCGCAGGGCGAGTACTTC. This translates into CASSSPPQGEYF.

This clonotype has only a few counts. V is TRBV28 and J is TRBJ2-3; 7 bases are shared with TRBD2. From germline, CDR1 is MDHEN and CDR2 SYDVKM. After removal of 4 bases from V and 4 bases from J, the junction contained 11 bases not matched to a gene. The CDR3 extends over 16 amino acids. The CDR3, as DNA: TGTGCCAGCAGTTCCATCCCTAGCGGAGGGGCAGATACGCAGTATTTT. This gives the protein CASSSIPSGGADTQYF.

This clonotype has more than one count but fewer than ten. The gene calls are TRBV7-8 and TRBJ2-7; D uncertain. The CDR3 totals 16 residues. Germline values: CDR1 SGHVS, CDR2 FQNEAQ. V shed 0 bases and J shed 0 bases, with 12 bases lying between them. The CDR3 sequence: CASSLATPSSSYEQYF. The CDR3 bases are TGTGCCAGCAGCTTAGCGACTCCCTCAAGCTCCTACGAGCAGTACTTC.

This clonotype was detected a few times. The chain combines TRBV14 with TRBJ2-3; D uncertain. Germline values: CDR1 SGHDN, CDR2 FVKESK. This CDR3 comprises 15 residues. Trimming pared 1 base from V and 6 bases from J, leaving 14 bases between. The CDR3 coding sequence is TGTGCCAGCAGCCAAGGGCTAGTATGGGTGGATACGCAGTATTTT. This translates into CASSQGLVWVDTQYF.

In this sample, this clonotype turned up a few times. The chain recombines TRBV10-1 with TRBJ1-2, with 8 bases fitting TRBD1. The CDR3 covers 13 residues. V shed 5 bases and J 4 bases; nucleotides not matched to a gene: 3. The germline gives CDR1 WNHNN, CDR2 SYGVQD (reference sequence). The CDR3 nucleotides read TGCGCCAGCAGTAAGGACAGGGCCTATGGCTACACCTTC. Protein: CASSKDRAYGYTF.

J is TRBJ1-2 and V is TRBV19, with D perhaps matching TRBD1 (6 bases). The germline V gene has CDR1 LNHDA and CDR2 SQIVND (reference sequence). The CDR3 extends over 14 amino acids. V shed 2 bases and J shed 13 bases, with 20 bases lying between them. The CDR3 sequence is CASSISGGPGTATF. CDR3 bases: TGTGCCAGTAGTATAAGCGGGGGGCCCGGCACTGCCACCTTC.